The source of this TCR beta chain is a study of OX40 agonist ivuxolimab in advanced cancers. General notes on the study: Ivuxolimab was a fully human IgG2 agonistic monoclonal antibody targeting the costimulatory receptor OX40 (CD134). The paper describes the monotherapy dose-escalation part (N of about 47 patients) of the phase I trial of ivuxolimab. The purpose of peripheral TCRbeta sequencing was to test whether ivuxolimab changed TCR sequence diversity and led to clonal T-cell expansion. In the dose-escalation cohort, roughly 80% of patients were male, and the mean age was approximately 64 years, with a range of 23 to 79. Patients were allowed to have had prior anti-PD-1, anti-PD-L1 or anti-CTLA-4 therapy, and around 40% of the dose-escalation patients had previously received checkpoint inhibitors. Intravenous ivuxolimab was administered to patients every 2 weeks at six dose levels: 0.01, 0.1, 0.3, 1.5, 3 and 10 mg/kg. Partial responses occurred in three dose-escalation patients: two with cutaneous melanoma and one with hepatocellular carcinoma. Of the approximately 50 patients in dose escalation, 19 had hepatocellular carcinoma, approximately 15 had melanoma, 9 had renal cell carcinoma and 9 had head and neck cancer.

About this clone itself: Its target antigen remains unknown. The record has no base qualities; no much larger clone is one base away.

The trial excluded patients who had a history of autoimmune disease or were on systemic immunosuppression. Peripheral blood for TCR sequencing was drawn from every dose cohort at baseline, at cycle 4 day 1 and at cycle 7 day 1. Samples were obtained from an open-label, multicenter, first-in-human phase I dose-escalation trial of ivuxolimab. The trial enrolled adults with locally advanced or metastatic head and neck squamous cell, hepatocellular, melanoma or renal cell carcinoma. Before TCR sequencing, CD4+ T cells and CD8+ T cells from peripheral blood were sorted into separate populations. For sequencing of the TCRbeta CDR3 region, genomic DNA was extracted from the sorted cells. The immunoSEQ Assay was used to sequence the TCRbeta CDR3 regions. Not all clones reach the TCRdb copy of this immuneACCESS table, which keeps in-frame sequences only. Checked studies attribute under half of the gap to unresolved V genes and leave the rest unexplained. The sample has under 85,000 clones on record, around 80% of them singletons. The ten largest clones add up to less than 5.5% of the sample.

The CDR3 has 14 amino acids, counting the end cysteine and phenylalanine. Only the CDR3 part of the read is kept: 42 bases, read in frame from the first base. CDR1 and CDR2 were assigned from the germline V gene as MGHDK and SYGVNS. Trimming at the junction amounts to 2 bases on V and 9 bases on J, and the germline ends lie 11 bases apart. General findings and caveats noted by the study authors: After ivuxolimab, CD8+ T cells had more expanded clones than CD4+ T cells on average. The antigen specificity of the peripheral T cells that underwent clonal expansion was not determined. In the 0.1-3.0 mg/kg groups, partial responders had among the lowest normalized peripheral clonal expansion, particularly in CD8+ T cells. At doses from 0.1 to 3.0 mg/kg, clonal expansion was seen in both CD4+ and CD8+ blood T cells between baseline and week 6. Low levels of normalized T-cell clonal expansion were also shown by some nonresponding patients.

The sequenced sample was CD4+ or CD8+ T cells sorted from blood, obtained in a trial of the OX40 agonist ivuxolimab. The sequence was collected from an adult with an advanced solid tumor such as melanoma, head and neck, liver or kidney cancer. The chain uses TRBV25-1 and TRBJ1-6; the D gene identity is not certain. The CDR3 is CASSEAGSRSPLHF. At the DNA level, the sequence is TGTGCCAGCAGTGAAGCAGGTTCGCGTTCACCCCTCCACTTT.